A selection of T cell receptor beta chains follows, all from one sample in a study of shared clonotypes between healthy human individuals. TCRdb keeps only in-frame clones here, not all; method: immunoSEQ multiplex PCR. The table has approximately 1.1 million clones, approximately 80% seen once. Material: memory CD4+ T cells from PBMCs. The receptors come from a man between 18 and 35 years old in good health. Some clones in this sample may be carry-over from other donors' samples. Both conserved end residues are part of each CDR3. A D gene is named only where the DNA matches it firmly. Not every row has a clone size; where given, it reads once, few, many or a size class.

v_gene	j_gene	abundance	d_gene	CDR3nt	CDR3aa
TRBV9	TRBJ2-2	NA	NA	TGTGCCAGCAGCGTAGGGGTAGCGATGAACACCGGGGAGCTGTTTTTT	CASSVGVAMNTGELFF
TRBV2	TRBJ1-2	few	NA	TGTGCCAGCAGTGAAGCAATAAAAACAGGATCCTATGGCTACACCTTC	CASSEAIKTGSYGYTF
TRBV15	TRBJ2-3	once	TRBD2	TGTGCCACCAGCAGGGGATCCAGCGGGAGTACAGATACGCAGTATTTT	CATSRGSSGSTDTQYF
TRBV7-3	TRBJ2-5	NA	NA	TGTGCCAGCAGCTCCGGGACACTCGTCCAAGAGACCCAGTACTTC	CASSSGTLVQETQYF
TRBV29-1	TRBJ2-3	NA	NA	TGCGGGGCCGGCAGGGTAGTGAGGGATACGCAGTATTTT	CGAGRVVRDTQYF
TRBV9	TRBJ2-2	NA	TRBD2	TGTGCCAGCAGCGCTAGCGGGAGAAACACCGGGGAGCTGTTTTTT	CASSASGRNTGELFF
TRBV5-1	TRBJ2-5	NA	NA	TGCGCCAGCAGCGGGGACCCCCGGGAGACCCAGTACTTC	CASSGDPRETQYF
TRBV7-8	TRBJ2-3	NA	TRBD2	TGTGCCAGCAGCTCCCTCAGGCGGGGGGGAGATACGCAGTATTTT	CASSSLRRGGDTQYF
TRBV7-2	TRBJ1-2	few	NA	TGTGCCAGCAGCTTAGCGGCAGGGGCTGGTTATGGCTACACCTTC	CASSLAAGAGYGYTF
TRBV5-1	TRBJ2-2	NA	TRBD2	TGCGCCAGCAGCTTGGCACTAGCGGGAATCGGCGGGGAGCTGTTTTTT	CASSLALAGIGGELFF
TRBV9	TRBJ2-2	NA	TRBD1	TGTGCCAGCAGCCCTACAGGGGGCAACACCGGGGAGCTGTTTTTT	CASSPTGGNTGELFF
TRBV6-6	TRBJ2-7	few	TRBD1	TGTGCCAGCAGTTACTCCGGGACAGGGGGCTACGAGCAGTACTTC	CASSYSGTGGYEQYF
TRBV6-6	TRBJ2-2	NA	NA	TGTGCCAGCAGCCCCAAAGGACTGTACACCGGGGAGCTGTTTTTT	CASSPKGLYTGELFF
TRBV2	TRBJ2-1	few	NA	TGTGCCAGCAGTATGAGGCGGGATTACAATGAGCAGTTCTTC	CASSMRRDYNEQFF
TRBV27	TRBJ1-1	NA	TRBD1	TGTGCCAGCAGTTTAAGGACAGGCACTGAAGCTTTCTTT	CASSLRTGTEAFF
TRBV7-9	TRBJ2-1	NA	TRBD2	TGTGCCAGCAGCTTAGAAGGACTAGGGCCTCAGTTCTTC	CASSLEGLGPQFF
TRBV27	TRBJ2-7	once	TRBD1	TGTGCCAGCAGTTTCCACTGGACAGGGTCCTACGAGCAGTACTTC	CASSFHWTGSYEQYF
TRBV2	TRBJ2-1	once	TRBD2	TGTGCCAGCAGAGCGGGAGGGCCCTACAATGAGCAGTTCTTC	CASRAGGPYNEQFF
TRBV4-2	TRBJ2-7	NA	TRBD2	TGTGCCAGCAGCCAAGGAATCGGCGGGAGCTACGAGCAGTACTTC	CASSQGIGGSYEQYF
TRBV28	TRBJ1-3	NA	TRBD1	TGTGCCAGCAGTTTCTCCGACAGGGTTTCTGGAAACACCATATATTTT	CASSFSDRVSGNTIYF
TRBV6-6	TRBJ2-7	NA	TRBD1	TGTGCCAGCAGCCAGGACAGGGGCACCTACGAGCAGTACTTC	CASSQDRGTYEQYF
TRBV5-1	TRBJ2-3	NA	TRBD2	TGCGCCAGCAGCCAACATAGCGGGAGTCAAAATACGCAGTATTTT	CASSQHSGSQNTQYF
TRBV5-6	TRBJ1-1	NA	TRBD1	TGTGCCAGCAGCGGAGGGACAGGGGGCGCGAATGAAGCTTTCTTT	CASSGGTGGANEAFF
TRBV9	TRBJ2-3	NA	NA	TGTGCCAGCACCCCGGATCTCCCCGCAGATACGCAGTATTTT	CASTPDLPADTQYF
TRBV4-3	TRBJ2-1	NA	TRBD2	TGCGCCAGCAGCTCTCGACTAGCGGGAGCCGTCAATGAGCAGTTCTTC	CASSSRLAGAVNEQFF
TRBV7-7	TRBJ2-1	NA	NA	TGTGCCAGCAGCTTAGACGGCCGGGAGCAGTTCTTC	CASSLDGREQFF
TRBV4-3	TRBJ2-7	NA	TRBD2	TGCGCCAGCAAAATCCCGGGACTAGTCGAATACGAGCAGTACTTC	CASKIPGLVEYEQYF
TRBV7-9	TRBJ1-4	few	TRBD1	TGTGCCAGCAGCTCAGGACAGGCTGGGGAAAAACTGTTTTTT	CASSSGQAGEKLFF